The present T cell receptor (beta chain) was sequenced within a study of blood T cell repertoires in COVID-19. Assay used: immunoSEQ multiplex PCR; TCRdb lists only in-frame clones, some missing. Among just over 150,000 clones listed, about 92% were seen once. CDR3 size: 17 residues. Germline lookup yields CDR1 LGHNA and CDR2 YSLEER. Trimming shortened V by 1 base and J by 1 base, and 17 bases separated the two germline ends. This rearrangement joins TRBV4-3 to TRBJ2-7, with D possibly matching TRBD1 (6 bases). The TCR was taken from a man younger than 40 with COVID-19, enrolled during active disease. Sequencing used peripheral blood. CDR3 DNA sequence: TGCGCCAGCAGCCAAGGGTTGGGGGCAGCTCTATCCTACGAGCAGTACTTC. Amino acid sequence: CASSQGLGAALSYEQYF.